This T cell receptor (beta chain) was obtained from a study of response to subunit inactivated influenza vaccine. Study-level results: Authors suggested seasonal influenza vaccinations each recruit few new T cells.

To note about this clonotype: Its specificity is not known.

Germline V gene data show CDR1 as SGHVS and CDR2 as FQNEAQ. With 7 bases clipped from V and 5 bases from J, the junction kept 4 bases outside the gene matches. CDR3 length equals 14 residues. MiXCR, applied by TCRdb to the RT-PCR reads, yields one record per CDR3 protein. The data contain fewer than 200,000 distinct CDR3 sequences, about a tenth of them seen just once; the ten biggest clones take up under 13%. The source material was non-naive T cells sorted from PBMCs, sampled on the day of vaccination. The chain links TRBV7-8 to TRBJ2-5, with 13 positions matching TRBD2. This clonotype originated in a man between 50 and 59 years old who received an inactivated influenza vaccine. The CDR3 loop is CASTTSGGGETQYF. The CDR3 region has the DNA TGTGCCAGCACCACTAGCGGGGGGGGTGAGACCCAGTACTTC.